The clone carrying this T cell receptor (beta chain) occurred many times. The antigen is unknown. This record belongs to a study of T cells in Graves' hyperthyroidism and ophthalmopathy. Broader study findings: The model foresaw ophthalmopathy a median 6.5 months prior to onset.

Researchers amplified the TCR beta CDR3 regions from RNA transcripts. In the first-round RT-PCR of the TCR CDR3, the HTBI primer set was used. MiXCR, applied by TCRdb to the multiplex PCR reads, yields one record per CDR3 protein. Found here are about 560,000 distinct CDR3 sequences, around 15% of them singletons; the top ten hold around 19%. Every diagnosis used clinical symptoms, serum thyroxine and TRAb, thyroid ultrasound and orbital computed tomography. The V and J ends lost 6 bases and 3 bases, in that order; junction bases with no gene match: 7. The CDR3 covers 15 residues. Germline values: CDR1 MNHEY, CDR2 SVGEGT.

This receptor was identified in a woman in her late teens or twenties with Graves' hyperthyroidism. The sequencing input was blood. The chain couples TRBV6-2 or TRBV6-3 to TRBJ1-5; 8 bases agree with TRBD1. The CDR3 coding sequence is TGTGCCAGCAGAAGACCGGGACAGGTCAATCAGCCCCAGCATTTT. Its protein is CASRRPGQVNQPQHF.